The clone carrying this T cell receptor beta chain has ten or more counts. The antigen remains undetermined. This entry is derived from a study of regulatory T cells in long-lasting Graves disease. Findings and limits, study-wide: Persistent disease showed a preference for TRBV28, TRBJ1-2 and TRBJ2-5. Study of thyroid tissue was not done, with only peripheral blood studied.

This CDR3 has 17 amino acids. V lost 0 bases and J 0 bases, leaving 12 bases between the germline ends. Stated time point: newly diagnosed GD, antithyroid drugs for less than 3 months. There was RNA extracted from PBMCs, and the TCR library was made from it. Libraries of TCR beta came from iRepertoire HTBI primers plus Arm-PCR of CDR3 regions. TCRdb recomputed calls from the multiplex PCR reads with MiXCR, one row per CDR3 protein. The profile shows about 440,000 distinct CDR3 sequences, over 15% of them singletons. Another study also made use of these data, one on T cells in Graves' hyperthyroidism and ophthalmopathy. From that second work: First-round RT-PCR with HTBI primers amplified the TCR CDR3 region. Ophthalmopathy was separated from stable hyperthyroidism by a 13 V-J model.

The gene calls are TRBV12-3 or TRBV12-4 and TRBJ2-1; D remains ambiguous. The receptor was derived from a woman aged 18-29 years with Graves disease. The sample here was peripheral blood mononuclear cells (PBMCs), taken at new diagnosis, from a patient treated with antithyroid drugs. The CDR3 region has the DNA TGTGCCAGCAGTTTAGCGCGGCAGATAAACTCCTACAATGAGCAGTTCTTC. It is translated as CASSLARQINSYNEQFF.